Listed here are 2 T cell receptor beta chains from one sample, sequenced in a study of blood T cell repertoires in COVID-19. The assay was immunoSEQ multiplex PCR, and TCRdb's table has in-frame clones only and misses some. Found here are a few hundred thousand clones, 80% to 85% of them singletons; the top ten hold 3% to 3.5%. Sequencing input: peripheral blood. The receptors come from a woman between 25 and 40 years old who had recovered from COVID-19.

This clone was recorded only once. This chain connects TRBV3-1 (or the pseudogene TRBV3-2) to TRBJ1-2; 7 bases agree with TRBD1. Germline V CDR1 and CDR2: LGHDT, YNNKEL (reference sequence). Losses at the gene ends were 4 bases for V and 4 bases for J; bases not matched to a gene: 12. This CDR3 region has 16 residues. CDR3 sequence reads: CASSPVSDGTAYGYTF. The CDR3 coding sequence is TGTGCCAGCAGCCCTGTTTCCGATGGGACAGCCTATGGCTACACCTTC.

The rearrangement joins TRBV6-5 to TRBJ2-7; D may be TRBD1 (6 bases). Germline CDR1 MNHEY, CDR2 SVGAGI. Deletions cut 3 bases from V and 2 bases from J, with 14 bases between. The CDR3 is made up of 15 amino acids. The CDR3 sequence: CASSYSLTGPYEQYF. CDR3 sequence (DNA): TGTGCCAGCAGTTATTCCCTCACAGGGCCCTACGAGCAGTACTTC.